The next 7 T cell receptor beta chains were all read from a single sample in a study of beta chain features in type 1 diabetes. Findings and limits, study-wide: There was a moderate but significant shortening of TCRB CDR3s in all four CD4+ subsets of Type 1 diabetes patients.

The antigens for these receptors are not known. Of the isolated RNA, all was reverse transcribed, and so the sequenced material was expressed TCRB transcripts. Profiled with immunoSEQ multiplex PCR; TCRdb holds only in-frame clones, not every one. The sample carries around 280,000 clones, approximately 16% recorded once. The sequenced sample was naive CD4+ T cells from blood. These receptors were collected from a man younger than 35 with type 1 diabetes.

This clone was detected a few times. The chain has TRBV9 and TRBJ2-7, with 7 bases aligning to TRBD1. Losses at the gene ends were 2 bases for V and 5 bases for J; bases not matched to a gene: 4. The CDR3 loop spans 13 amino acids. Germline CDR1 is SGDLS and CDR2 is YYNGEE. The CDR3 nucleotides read TGTGCCAGCAGCGTGCAGGGGGACCACGAGCAGTACTTC. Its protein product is CASSVQGDHEQYF.

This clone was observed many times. The chain's CDR3 is CASSQEVGQGPPSYF. The CDR3 nucleotides read TGTGCCAGCAGCCAAGAAGTCGGACAGGGGCCTCCGTCGTACTTC. The V call is TRBV14, the J call TRBJ2-5; 9 nucleotides agree with TRBD1. The CDR3 covers 15 residues. Germline V gene sequence: CDR1 SGHDN, CDR2 FVKESK. Trimming at V came to 0 bases and at J to 13 bases, leaving 12 bases not matched to a gene.

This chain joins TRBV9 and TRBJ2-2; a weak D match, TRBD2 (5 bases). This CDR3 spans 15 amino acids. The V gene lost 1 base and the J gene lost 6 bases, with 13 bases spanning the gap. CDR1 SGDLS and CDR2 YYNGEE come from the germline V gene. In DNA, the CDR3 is TGTGCCAGCAGCGTAAACTTAGCGTCGGCCGGGGAGCTGTTTTTT. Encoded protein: CASSVNLASAGELFF.

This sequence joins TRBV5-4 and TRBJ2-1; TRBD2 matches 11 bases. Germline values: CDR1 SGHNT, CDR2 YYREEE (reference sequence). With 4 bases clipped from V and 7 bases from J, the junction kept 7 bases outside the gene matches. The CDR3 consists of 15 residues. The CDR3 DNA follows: TGTGCCAGCAGCCTTACTAGCGGGAGTTGGAATGAGCAGTTCTTC. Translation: CASSLTSGSWNEQFF. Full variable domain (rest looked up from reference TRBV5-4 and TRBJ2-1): ETGVTQSPTHLIKTRGQQVTLRCSSQSGHNTVSWYQQALGQGPQFIFQYYREEENGRGNFPPRFSGLQFPNYSSELNVNALELDDSALYLCASSLTSGSWNEQFFGPGTRLTVL.

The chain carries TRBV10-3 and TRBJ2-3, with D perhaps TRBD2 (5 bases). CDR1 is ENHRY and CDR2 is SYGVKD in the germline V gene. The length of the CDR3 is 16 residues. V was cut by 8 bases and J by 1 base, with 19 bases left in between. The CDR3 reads CAILILIAYRTDTQYF. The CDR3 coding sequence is TGTGCCATCCTTATCCTTATAGCGTATCGCACAGATACGCAGTATTTT.

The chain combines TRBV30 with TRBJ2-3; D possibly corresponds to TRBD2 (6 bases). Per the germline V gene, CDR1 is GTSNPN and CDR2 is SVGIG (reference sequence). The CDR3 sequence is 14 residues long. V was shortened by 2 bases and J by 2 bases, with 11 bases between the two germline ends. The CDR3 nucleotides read TGTGCCTGGAGTCCGGGACTCTTCACAGATACGCAGTATTTT. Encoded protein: CAWSPGLFTDTQYF.

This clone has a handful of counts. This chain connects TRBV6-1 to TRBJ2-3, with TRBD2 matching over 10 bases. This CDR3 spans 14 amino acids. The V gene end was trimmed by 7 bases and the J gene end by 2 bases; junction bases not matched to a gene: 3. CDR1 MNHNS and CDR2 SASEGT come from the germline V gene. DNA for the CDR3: TGTGCCAGCAAAGCGGGAGGGAACACAGATACGCAGTATTTT. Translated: CASKAGGNTDTQYF.